The 23 T cell receptor beta chains listed next were all sequenced from one sample in a study of T cells in women clearing cervical HPV infection. Assay used: immunoSEQ multiplex PCR; TCRdb lists only in-frame clones, some missing. The sample table includes some 25,000 clones. Material for sequencing was blood buffy coat. These receptor sequences come from a woman between 18 and 70 years old with a cervical HPV16 infection that either progressed to CIN3+ or cleared (not recorded which).

In regard to this clone: The read ends 3 residues early relative to the CDR3; the germline J gene fills the gap. The gene calls are TRBV5-3 and TRBJ1-2, with 9 positions matching TRBD1. TRBV5-3 is reported as an ORF; its role is uncertain. V trimming: 2 bases; J trimming: 7 bases; junction bases outside the gene matches: 15. The CDR3 extends over 17 amino acids. The CDR3 region is CARSFKLVGTGYCGYTF. Incomplete CDR3 DNA: TGTGCCAGAAGCTTTAAGTTAGTGGGGACAGGGTATTGTGGC.

Note on this clone: The read gets to within 3 residues of the CDR3 end, and the germline J gene fills in the rest. This chain joins TRBV7-8 and TRBJ2-7; perhaps TRBD1 as D (6 bases). Trimming removed 7 bases from V and 2 bases from J, with 15 bases in between. This CDR3 region has 14 residues. Germline loops: CDR1 SGHVS, CDR2 FQNEAQ. CDR3 residues: CASTPGVGAYEQYF. The part of the CDR3 DNA that was read is TGTGCCAGCACCCCAGGGGTCGGAGCCTACGAG.

Note on this clone: The missing CDR3 end, 3 residues past where the read stops, is filled in from the germline J gene. V and J are TRBV7-2 and TRBJ1-1; 9 bases fit TRBD1. CDR3 size: 15 residues. Germline loops: CDR1 SGHTA, CDR2 FQGNSA. The CDR3 sequence is CASSYALGQGFKAFF. Incomplete CDR3 DNA: TGTGCCAGCAGCTACGCCCTTGGACAGGGGTTTAAA. Together with reference TRBV7-2 and TRBJ1-1, the CDR3 gives the full variable domain: GAGVSQSPSNKVTEKGKDVELRCDPISGHTALYWYRQSLGQGLEFLIYFQGNSAPDKSGLPSDRFSAERTGGSVSTLTIQRTQQEDSAVYLCASSYALGQGFKAFFGQGTRLTVV.

Details on this clone: The CDR3 end falls 3 residues outside the read, so it is completed with the germline J gene. The chain links TRBV11-3 to TRBJ1-2; TRBD1 matches at 7 bases. Looked up from germline, CDR1 is SGHNT and CDR2 is YENEEA. CDR3 length: 13 amino acids. The sequenced CDR3 bases are TGTGCCAGCAGCTCGACAGGGCCCTACGAC. As protein: CASSSTGPYD. The complete CDR3 sequence is CASSSTGPYDYTF. The full variable domain, its missing parts supplied by reference TRBV11-3 and TRBJ1-2, is EAGVVQSPRYKIIEKKQPVAFWCNPISGHNTLYWYLQNLGQGPELLIRYENEEAVDDSQLPKDRFSAERLKGVDSTLKIQPAELGDSAVYLCASSSTGPYDYTFGSGTRLTVV.

About this clone: The read stops 3 residues short of the end of the CDR3; the missing end is completed from the germline J gene. The chain employs TRBV7-9 and TRBJ1-1; no clear D gene. V was trimmed by 2 bases and J by 1 base, leaving 11 bases between them. Germline V gene data show CDR1 as SEHNR and CDR2 as FQNEAQ (reference sequence). This CDR3 contains 15 residues. The CDR3 loop is CASSLSEGWNTEAFF. The CDR3 bases that were read are TGTGCCAGCAGCTTATCAGAGGGCTGGAACACTGAA.

As for this clone: Read data end 3 residues before the CDR3 end; the end is taken from the germline J gene. This sequence joins TRBV20-1 and TRBJ2-1; TRBD2 aligns across 15 bases. The CDR3 has 16 residues. Germline values: CDR1 DFQATT, CDR2 SNEGSKA (reference sequence). The V gene end was trimmed by 6 bases and the J gene end by 0 bases; junction bases not matched to a gene: 3. The CDR3 is CSAGTSGRFSYNEQFF. The DNA read from the CDR3 is TGCAGTGCCGGGACTAGCGGGAGGTTCTCCTACAATGAG.

Frequency places this clone as medium-sized. The CDR3 end is not reached by the read, which stops 3 residues before it; the germline J gene fills it in. This chain connects TRBV29-1 to TRBJ2-6; unclear D gene. Trimming removed 6 bases from V and 0 bases from J, with 6 bases in between. The CDR3 extends over 13 amino acids. The V gene's germline CDR1 is SQVTM and CDR2 ANQGSEA. CDR3 bases read: TGCAGCGTCGGGTTCTCTGGGGCCAACGTC. Its translation: CSVGFSGANV. The whole CDR3 region reads CSVGFSGANVLTF.

Comment on this clone: Read sequence stops 3 residues before the CDR3 end, and the germline J gene provides the missing end. The chain is built from TRBV18 and TRBJ2-3; tentatively, D is TRBD1 (6 bases). The CDR3 runs 15 residues. Germline-derived CDR1 and CDR2 are KGHSH and LQKENI. The covered CDR3 bases are TGTGCCAGCTCACCTTCCAGGGGTGGCAATCAGCCG. Translating gives CASSPSRGGNQP. The full CDR3 is CASSPSRGGNQPQYF.

On this clone: Read coverage stops 3 residues before the CDR3 terminus; the germline J gene supplies the remainder. J is TRBJ1-1 and V is TRBV5-1; 7 bases are a match to TRBD1. Germline V gene sequence: CDR1 SGHRS, CDR2 YFSETQ. The CDR3 is 14 residues long. With V trimmed by 4 bases and J by 5 bases, 8 bases remained unmatched. CDR3 region: CASSVYRGGTEAFF. The part of the CDR3 DNA that was read is TGCGCCAGCAGCGTTTACAGGGGTGGTACTGAA.

To note about this clone: Read sequence stops 3 residues before the CDR3 end, and the germline J gene provides the missing end. The chain is built from TRBV20-1 and TRBJ2-7; D may be TRBD1 (5 bases). There are 17 residues in the CDR3. V lost 2 bases, J lost 3 bases, and 23 bases lay in between. Germline CDR1 and CDR2: DFQATT and SNEGSKA (reference sequence). The CDR3 loop reads CSARSPGDSDNDYEQYF. Incomplete CDR3 DNA: TGCAGTGCTAGATCCCCAGGTGACAGCGACAACGACTACGAG.

Points on this clone: The CDR3 end lies 3 residues beyond the end of the read and is filled in from the germline J gene. The V gene is TRBV5-1, the J gene TRBJ2-1; 11 nucleotides line up with TRBD2. The CDR3 extends over 17 amino acids. V shed 3 bases and J 1 base; nucleotides not matched to a gene: 6. Looked up from germline, CDR1 is SGHRS and CDR2 is YFSETQ. This CDR3 is CASSWGLADESYNEQFF. CDR3 DNA, as far as it was read: TGCGCCAGCAGCTGGGGACTAGCGGACGAATCCTACAATGAG. Full variable domain (missing parts from reference TRBV5-1 and TRBJ2-1): KAGVTQTPRYLIKTRGQQVTLSCSPISGHRSVSWYQQTPGQGLQFLFEYFSETQRNKGNFPGRFSGRQFSNSRSEMNVSTLELGDSALYLCASSWGLADESYNEQFFGPGTRLTVL.

With respect to this clone: The read terminates 3 residues before the CDR3 end, so the remaining end is supplied by the germline J gene. This chain links TRBV2 with TRBJ2-1; 7 bases line up with TRBD2. This CDR3 has 14 residues. V lost 7 bases to trimming and J lost 3 bases; unmatched junction nucleotides: 6. Germline CDR1 and CDR2: SNHLY and FYNNEI. The CDR3 bases that were read are TGTGCCAGCACTCCTAGCGGATACTACAATGAG. Translation gives CASTPSGYYNE. The entire CDR3 protein reads CASTPSGYYNEQFF.

Note on this clone: The sequenced fragment ends 3 residues before the CDR3 boundary, so the rest is inferred from the germline J gene. The chain couples TRBV28 to TRBJ2-3, with TRBD1 identical over 7 bases. The junction had 16 bases not matched to a gene; V was cut back by 2 bases and J by 5 bases. This CDR3 region has 18 residues. In germline, CDR1 is MDHEN, CDR2 SYDVKM. CDR3: CASSLRGRDREGKDTQYF. The CDR3 DNA, read in part, is TGTGCCAGCAGTTTACGGGGTCGGGACAGAGAGGGTAAAGATACG.

Remarks on this clone: The CDR3 end is not reached by the read, which stops 3 residues before it; the germline J gene fills it in. The chain uses TRBV10-3 and TRBJ2-5, with 9 bases matching TRBD1. This CDR3 comprises 14 residues. Per the germline V gene, CDR1 is ENHRY and CDR2 is SYGVKD. Trimming at V came to 11 bases and at J to 1 base, leaving 8 bases not matched to a gene. CDR3 bases read: TGTGCCGTAACGGACAGGGGCCCCCAAGAGACC. As protein: CAVTDRGPQET. The CDR3, in full, reads CAVTDRGPQETQYF.

Comment on this clone: The read terminates 3 residues before the CDR3 end, so the remaining end is supplied by the germline J gene. The V and J genes are TRBV5-1 and TRBJ2-1; 10 bases align to TRBD2. CDR1 and CDR2 from the germline V gene are SGHRS and YFSETQ. V gave up 4 bases and J gave up 7 bases; unmatched junction bases: 5. The CDR3 is 14 amino acids. CDR3 sequence: CASSTQLAGNEQFF. The sequenced part of the CDR3 DNA is TGCGCCAGCAGCACCCAACTAGCGGGAAATGAG. Full variable domain (remainder filled in from reference TRBV5-1 and TRBJ2-1): KAGVTQTPRYLIKTRGQQVTLSCSPISGHRSVSWYQQTPGQGLQFLFEYFSETQRNKGNFPGRFSGRQFSNSRSEMNVSTLELGDSALYLCASSTQLAGNEQFFGPGTRLTVL.

About this clone: The read ends 3 residues before the CDR3 terminus; that terminus is restored from the germline J gene. This rearrangement joins TRBV13 to TRBJ2-7; a possible D gene is TRBD1 (6 bases). The CDR3 runs 18 residues. V lost 1 base to trimming and J lost 5 bases, with 24 bases between them. In germline, CDR1 is PRHDT, CDR2 FYEKMQ (reference sequence). CDR3 DNA, as far as it was read: TGTGCCAGCAGCTTAGTGTCAAGGGTGGGGGCCCTAGGGGACGAG. Amino acids: CASSLVSRVGALGDE. The CDR3 in its entirety is CASSLVSRVGALGDEQYF.

Regarding this clone: The CDR3 goes on 3 residues after the read ends, and that part is filled in from the germline J gene. The chain has TRBV12-3 or TRBV12-4 and TRBJ2-5; 12 positions match TRBD2. Trimming removed 5 bases from V and 6 bases from J; junction bases left unmatched: 16. The CDR3 is 18 residues long. The part of the CDR3 DNA that was read is TGTGCCAGCAGTACGACAACACGACTAGCGGGAGTGAGGAAGACC. Protein product: CASSTTTRLAGVRKT. The full CDR3 protein is CASSTTTRLAGVRKTQYF.

Note on this clone: One junction end disagrees with the germline gene, perhaps due to a read error. CDR3 DNA (partial): TGTGCTAGCAGCCGACTAGCGGGAGACGAG. It yields the protein CASSRLAGDE. The whole CDR3 is CASSRLAGDEQYF. The chain links TRBV7-7 to TRBJ2-7; 12 bases align to TRBD2. Sequencing ends 3 residues short of the CDR3 end; the germline J gene provides the rest. This CDR3 has 13 residues. Germline V gives CDR1 SSHAT, CDR2 FNYEAQ (reference sequence).

Comment on this clone: The read is 3 residues too short to cover the CDR3 end, so that end is filled in from the germline J gene. J is TRBJ2-2 and V is TRBV28; D tentatively reads TRBD1 or TRBD2 (7 bases each). This CDR3 has 15 amino acids. Germline lookup yields CDR1 MDHEN and CDR2 SYDVKM. Trimming shortened V by 3 bases and J by 6 bases, and 14 bases separated the two germline ends. The CDR3 loop is CASSLPRGRAGELFF. The part of the CDR3 DNA that was read is TGTGCCAGCAGTTTGCCCAGGGGGAGGGCCGGGGAG.

Of note for this clone: The read falls 3 residues short of the CDR3 end, and the missing part is taken from the germline J gene. The genes are TRBV7-9 and TRBJ1-2, with D uncertain. CDR3 size: 14 residues. The germline V gene encodes CDR1 SEHNR and CDR2 FQNEAQ (reference sequence). The CDR3 reads CASSLSGRWPDYTF. CDR3 DNA (partial): TGTGCCAGCAGCTTAAGCGGGAGATGGCCTGAC. Combining the CDR3 with reference TRBV7-9 and TRBJ1-2 gives the whole variable domain DTGVSQNPRHKITKRGQNVTFRCDPISEHNRLYWYRQTLGQGPEFLTYFQNEAQLEKSRLLSDRFSAERPKGSFSTLEIQRTEQGDSAMYLCASSLSGRWPDYTFGSGTRLTVV.

On this clone itself: From the germline J gene comes the end of the CDR3, since the read stops 3 residues before it. This sequence joins TRBV19 and TRBJ1-5, with D uncertain. Looked up from germline, CDR1 is LNHDA and CDR2 is SQIVND (reference sequence). With 5 bases removed from V and 4 bases from J, the gap between germline ends came to 9 bases. The CDR3 length is 13 residues. The CDR3 bases that were read are TGTGCCAGTAGTGTCACTCCAAATCAGCCC. Amino acid sequence: CASSVTPNQP. The entire CDR3 protein is CASSVTPNQPQHF.

On this clone: The read terminates 3 residues before the CDR3 end, so the remaining end is supplied by the germline J gene. The J gene is TRBJ1-2, the V gene TRBV7-9; weak D call: TRBD1 (5 bases). Germline values: CDR1 SEHNR, CDR2 FQNEAQ (reference sequence). The CDR3 totals 14 residues. The chain's CDR3 is CASGARGTYNDYTF. Incomplete CDR3 DNA: TGTGCCAGCGGAGCCCGGGGGACCTACAATGAC.

As to this clone: The CDR3 is cut off 3 residues early in the read; its end comes from the germline J gene. The chain links TRBV7-9 to TRBJ1-2, with 9 bases aligning to TRBD1. Trimming took 1 base from V and 6 from J; bases not matched to a gene: 6. This CDR3 comprises 15 residues. CDR1 is SEHNR and CDR2 is FQNEAQ in the germline V gene (reference sequence). CDR3 DNA, as far as it was read: TGTGCCAGCAGCTTAGGAACAGGGGGCAATGATGGC. It codes for CASSLGTGGNDG. The complete CDR3 protein is CASSLGTGGNDGYTF. Using reference TRBV7-9 and TRBJ1-2 for the parts outside the CDR3, the full variable domain is DTGVSQNPRHKITKRGQNVTFRCDPISEHNRLYWYRQTLGQGPEFLTYFQNEAQLEKSRLLSDRFSAERPKGSFSTLEIQRTEQGDSAMYLCASSLGTGGNDGYTFGSGTRLTVV.